A single sample is the source of the 7 T cell receptor beta chains below, sequenced in a study of CD8+ T cells in alopecia areata. Sequencing relied on a cDNA template that was reverse transcribed from extracted RNA. Generated by immunoSEQ multiplex PCR, the TCRdb table keeps only in-frame clones and is missing some. The sample consists of approximately 180,000 clones, roughly 60% of them appearing once. This sample comprised CD4+ T cells sorted from blood, obtained at week 0. The origin of the receptors is a human donor with alopecia areata.

The chain joins TRBV29-1 to TRBJ2-7, with 8 positions matching TRBD1. The CDR3 length is 12 residues. Germline V lookup: CDR1 SQVTM, CDR2 ANQGSEA. V shed 6 bases and J 6 bases; nucleotides not matched to a gene: 7. Here the CDR3 reads CSVADRVFEQYF. CDR3 in DNA: TGCAGCGTCGCGGACAGGGTATTCGAGCAGTACTTC.

The gene calls are TRBV7-9 and TRBJ2-4; 7 bases align to TRBD1. The ends lost 7 bases at V and 6 bases at J; junction bases unmatched: 15. CDR3 length: 16 amino acids. Germline CDR1 SEHNR, CDR2 FQNEAQ (reference sequence). The CDR3 sequence is CASTPSLTGPGNIQYF. The CDR3, as DNA: TGTGCCAGCACCCCGAGCCTGACAGGGCCGGGAAACATTCAGTACTTC.

The V gene is TRBV27, the J gene TRBJ2-1; 11 positions agree with TRBD2. The CDR3 loop spans 19 amino acids. V shed 2 bases, J shed 3 bases, and the junction held 12 bases outside the gene matches. Germline V CDR1 and CDR2: MNHEY, SMNVEV (reference sequence). The CDR3 sequence: CASSLLLAGGPNNYNEQFF. CDR3 DNA sequence: TGTGCCAGCAGTTTACTCCTAGCGGGGGGCCCGAATAACTACAATGAGCAGTTCTTC.

The genes are TRBV29-1 and TRBJ2-3, with D hard to call. Trimming took off 6 bases at V and 7 bases at J, with 14 bases between the two ends. CDR1 is SQVTM and CDR2 is ANQGSEA in the germline V gene. The CDR3 runs 12 residues. The CDR3 here is CSVAPSGNTQYF. CDR3 in DNA: TGCAGCGTCGCCCCATCTGGAAATACGCAGTATTTT.

This rearrangement joins TRBV19 to TRBJ1-1; possibly TRBD1 for D (5 bases). CDR1 and CDR2 from the germline V gene are LNHDA and SQIVND (reference sequence). The V and J ends lost 1 base and 0 bases respectively, with 9 bases between them. The CDR3 sequence is 15 residues long. CDR3 DNA sequence: TGTGCCAGTAGTATAGTTGCAGGGTTGAACACTGAAGCTTTCTTT. Protein sequence: CASSIVAGLNTEAFF.

There are a few counts of this clone. The V gene is TRBV7-9, the J gene TRBJ2-3; perhaps TRBD1 as D (5 bases). V was clipped by 1 base and J by 0 bases, with 11 bases between them. Germline lookup yields CDR1 SEHNR and CDR2 FQNEAQ (reference sequence). The CDR3 runs to 16 residues. CDR3 nucleotide sequence: TGTGCCAGCAGCTTAGGAAGGGGATCTAGCACAGATACGCAGTATTTT. Translation gives CASSLGRGSSTDTQYF.

The chain joins TRBV6-5 to TRBJ2-3; D gene unclear. Trimming cost V 6 bases and J 2 bases, with 9 bases left between them. This CDR3 has 13 residues. CDR1 is MNHEY and CDR2 is SVGAGI in the germline V gene. This CDR3 is CASSLGFTDTQYF. The CDR3 DNA follows: TGTGCCAGCAGCCTGGGCTTCACAGATACGCAGTATTTT.